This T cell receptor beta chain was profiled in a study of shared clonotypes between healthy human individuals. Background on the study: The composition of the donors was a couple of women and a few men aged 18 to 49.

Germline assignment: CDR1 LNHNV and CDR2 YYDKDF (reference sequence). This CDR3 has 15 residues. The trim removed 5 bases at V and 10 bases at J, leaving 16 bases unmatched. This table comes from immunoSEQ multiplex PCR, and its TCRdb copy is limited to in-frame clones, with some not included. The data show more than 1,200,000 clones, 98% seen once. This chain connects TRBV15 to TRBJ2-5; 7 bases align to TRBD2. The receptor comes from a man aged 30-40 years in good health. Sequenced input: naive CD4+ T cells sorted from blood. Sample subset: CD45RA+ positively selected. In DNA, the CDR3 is TGTGCCACCAGCCTCCTTACTGACCCGAAGCGGGACCAGTACTTC. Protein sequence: CATSLLTDPKRDQYF.